The subject of this entry is one TCR beta chain. Original analysis: Using reference gene primer amplification, nucleated cell counts were estimated. Libraries were prepared by immunoSEQ multiplex PCR; TCRdb keeps only in-frame clonotypes and omits some of them. V, J and clone size are those of that table, while D and trimming were read from the DNA. The sample includes 200,000 to 300,000 clones, roughly 84% of them seen just once. This specimen comes from a study of blood T cell repertoires in COVID-19. The overall study: Whether acute or convalescent, the COVID-19 samples came from the United States, Italy and Spain. T cells, B-cell-depleted T cells, or PBMCs provided the cDNA or gDNA that served as material.

This CDR3 spans 14 amino acids. CDR1 SNHLY and CDR2 FYNNEI come from the germline V gene. V gave up 2 bases and J gave up 1 base, with 8 bases separating them. The sample taken for sequencing was peripheral blood. This chain uses TRBV2 with TRBJ1-1; tentative D call: TRBD1 (5 bases). The receptor was derived from a man between 60 and 75 years old with acute or convalescent COVID-19. CDR3: CASSESGWNTEAFF. The CDR3 DNA sequence: TGTGCCAGCAGTGAATCAGGGTGGAACACTGAAGCTTTCTTT.